This T cell receptor beta chain was obtained from a study of neoadjuvant anti-PD-1 for oral cavity cancer. Patients had newly diagnosed, untreated stage II-IVA oral cavity squamous cell carcinoma. No culture or expansion preceded analysis of these blood cells. This CDR3 is 13 amino acids long. Germline assignment: CDR1 SEHNR and CDR2 FQNEAQ (reference sequence). Trimming removed 2 bases from V and 4 bases from J, with 8 bases in between. Sequenced by immunoSEQ multiplex PCR; TCRdb stores in-frame clones only, minus some. The repertoire consists of some 33,000 clones, with approximately 87% occurring once and the leading ten covering 3% to 4%.

This rearrangement joins TRBV7-9 to TRBJ1-1, with D hard to call. The sample was PBMCs, taken before nivolumab (anti-PD-1) treatment. This sequence originates from a person between 40 and 85 years old with oral cavity squamous cell carcinoma. CDR3 region: CASSLPRPTEAFF. The CDR3 DNA sequence: TGTGCCAGCAGCTTACCAAGGCCCACTGAAGCTTTCTTT.